The present T cell receptor beta chain was sequenced within a study of T-cell reconstitution after alpha-beta-depleted transplantation in children. General study results and limits: Newly produced T cells mostly accounted for T-cell counts and diversity one year post-transplant. Alpha-beta T cells about two months after transplant reportedly derived from several hundred expanded graft clones. The study traced high day-60 TCRbeta diversity in some patients to surviving recipient T cells and thymic progenitors.

The TCRbeta library was prepared with unique molecular identifiers. TCRdb ran MiXCR on the PCR reads and lists one entry per CDR3 protein. The data show more than 500,000 distinct CDR3 sequences, more than 9.5% seen once. From germline, CDR1 is MNHEY and CDR2 SVGAGI. The CDR3 has 15 amino acids. The ends lost 1 base at V and 5 bases at J; junction bases unmatched: 4. This clonotype was observed a few times. Its cognate antigen is unknown. Material: PBMCs, mostly from graft donor cells, obtained 180 days after TCRalphabeta/CD19-depleted stem cell transplant. The chain joins TRBV6-5 to TRBJ2-7, with 11 bases aligning to TRBD2. The TCR originated in a female patient under 10 years old who had a stem cell transplant for aplastic anemia, so the T cells may come from the graft donor. The chain's CDR3 is CASSYWTSGLNEQYF. CDR3 DNA: TGTGCCAGCAGTTACTGGACTAGCGGGCTTAACGAGCAGTACTTC.